The next 7 T cell receptor beta chains were all read from a single sample in a study of cytomegalovirus exposure and HLA in healthy donors. Vbeta (60) and Jbeta (13) primers were used in the PCR. Assay used: immunoSEQ multiplex PCR; TCRdb lists only in-frame clones, some missing. The sample has about 150,000 clones, roughly 72% seen once. The source material was PBMCs. The receptors derive from a man in his forties in good health and CMV-seronegative.

V usage is TRBV27 and J usage is TRBJ2-1, with 10 nucleotides matching TRBD2. The germline CDR1 and CDR2 sequences are MNHEY and SMNVEV (reference sequence). The length of the CDR3 is 16 residues. V shed 7 bases, J shed 0 bases, and the junction held 6 bases outside the gene matches. The chain's CDR3 is CASNLSGGPSYNEQFF. The CDR3 DNA reads as TGTGCCAGCAATCTTAGCGGGGGGCCCTCCTACAATGAGCAGTTCTTC.

V and J are TRBV4-1 and TRBJ2-2; 8 bases are a match to TRBD2. J lost 1 base, V lost 3 bases, and 4 bases had no gene match. Germline assignment: CDR1 MGHRA and CDR2 YSYEKL. The CDR3 is 16 residues long. The CDR3 DNA sequence: TGCGCCAGCAGCCACACCGCGGGGGGGAACACCGGGGAGCTGTTTTTT. Its translation is CASSHTAGGNTGELFF.

As to this clone: Other DNA variants within this sample encode the same CDR3. The V call is TRBV6-1, the J call TRBJ2-1; TRBD2 matches at 11 bases. J lost 4 bases, V lost 2 bases, and 1 base had no gene match. Germline CDR1 is MNHNS and CDR2 is SASEGT. The CDR3 extends over 15 amino acids. The CDR3 protein is CASSELAGGYNEQFF. The DNA of the CDR3 is TGTGCCAGCAGTGAATTAGCGGGGGGGTACAATGAGCAGTTCTTC.

The DNA for the CDR3 is TGTGCCAGCAGCTTACCCCACAGGGTTAGGTCCTACAATGAGCAGTTCTTC. This encodes CASSLPHRVRSYNEQFF. The chain is built from TRBV11-3 and TRBJ2-1; tentative D call: TRBD1 (6 bases). The CDR3 is made up of 17 amino acids. The germline CDR1 and CDR2 sequences are SGHNT and YENEEA. Trimming removed 2 bases from V and 1 base from J, with 15 bases in between.

The chain uses TRBV27 and TRBJ2-5; 8 nucleotides agree with TRBD1. The better agreement between TRBJ2-7 and the DNA end casts doubt on the J call. The CDR3 covers 17 residues. Germline V gene sequence: CDR1 MNHEY, CDR2 SMNVEV (reference sequence). CDR3 sequence reads: CASSYPWPTGAVYEQYF. In DNA, the CDR3 is TGTGCCAGCAGCTACCCCTGGCCGACAGGGGCGGTCTACGAGCAGTACTTC.

This sequence joins TRBV28 and TRBJ1-5; no reliable D call. Germline CDR1 reads MDHEN; CDR2 reads SYDVKM. With 4 bases removed from V and 5 bases from J, the gap between germline ends came to 12 bases. There are 14 residues in the CDR3. CDR3 amino acids: CASSYLRHDQPQHF. The DNA of the CDR3 is TGTGCCAGCAGTTACCTCAGACACGATCAGCCCCAGCATTTT.

The chain joins TRBV7-2 to TRBJ2-7; 9 bases agree with TRBD2. Trimming took 5 bases from V and 3 from J; bases not matched to a gene: 14. The length of the CDR3 is 17 residues. CDR1 is SGHTA, CDR2 FQGNSA, per germline. For the CDR3, the DNA is TGTGCCAGCAGCCACCGGACCGGACTAGCGAATGTCTACGAGCAGTACTTC. Translated: CASSHRTGLANVYEQYF.